This TCR beta chain was obtained from a study of human T cells and chemical hapten exposure. Within the library, unique molecular identifiers were attached to each individual cDNA molecule. Each CDR3 protein gets one entry after TCRdb re-called the RACE reads with MiXCR. The profile shows around 39,000 distinct CDR3 sequences, 5.5% to 7.5% of them singletons. Whole-study results and caveats: Higher patch test scores went with higher counts of PT1 expanded TCRs. Donors had alopecia, so their immune response may differ from healthy people's.

Time point here: patch test 1, 2 weeks after DPC sensitization. As for treatment: therapeutic diphenylcyclopropenone sensitization with weekly scalp DPC. Researchers extracted total RNA from unfractionated whole blood. Blood sampling occurred before each patch-test application. About this clonotype itself: As yet, its antigen is unknown.

Material: whole blood, obtained in connection with sensitization to the hapten diphenylcyclopropenone (DPC). This TCR was sampled from a woman between 25 and 40 years old with alopecia areata. Some clones in this sample may be carry-over from other donors' samples.

The CDR3 sequence is CASSTLHGGNEQFF. The CDR3 nucleotides are TGTGCCAGTAGTACTCTGCACGGGGGCAATGAGCAGTTCTTC. V is TRBV19 and J is TRBJ2-1; perhaps TRBD2 as D (6 bases). Germline V gene sequence: CDR1 LNHDA, CDR2 SQIVND (reference sequence). Deletions cut 4 bases from V and 6 bases from J, with 13 bases between. The CDR3 runs to 14 residues.